Below, 19 T cell receptor beta chains from the same sample are listed, as sequenced in a study of blood T cell repertoires in COVID-19. Profiling relied on immunoSEQ multiplex PCR, and the TCRdb table lists in-frame clones only, not all of them. Of around 250,000 clones listed, approximately 85% are singletons. Sequencing was carried out using PBMCs or T cells enriched from blood (not recorded which). All receptors derive from a woman aged 45-60 years who had recovered from COVID-19.

This chain connects TRBV30 to TRBJ1-1; D gene uncertain. In germline, CDR1 is GTSNPN, CDR2 SVGIG (reference sequence). The V end lost 0 bases, the J end lost 8 bases, and 7 bases lay between the germline ends. The CDR3 is 11 amino acids. The CDR3 reads CAWSVRREAFF. The DNA of the CDR3 is TGTGCCTGGAGTGTACGGAGGGAAGCTTTCTTT.

The chain is built from TRBV6-5 and TRBJ1-2; 7 bases line up with TRBD1. V was pared by 2 bases and J by 8 bases, with 11 bases of the junction left unmatched. The CDR3 has 15 amino acids. Germline CDR1 reads MNHEY; CDR2 reads SVGAGI. The chain's CDR3 is CASSYKRQGTKGYTF. CDR3 bases: TGTGCCAGCAGTTACAAACGACAGGGTACAAAGGGCTACACCTTC.

This chain links TRBV19 with TRBJ2-5; 7 nucleotides align to TRBD2. CDR3 length equals 15 residues. Germline V gives CDR1 LNHDA, CDR2 SQIVND (reference sequence). V lost 10 bases and J lost 0; bases outside the gene matches: 11. CDR3 in amino acids: CATQNQGLYQETQYF. CDR3 DNA sequence: TGTGCCACCCAGAACCAGGGACTATACCAAGAGACCCAGTACTTC.

V is TRBV11-3 and J is TRBJ1-1; 7 bases map to TRBD1. The V segment lost 4 bases and the J segment 7 bases; nucleotides outside the gene matches: 6. CDR1 and CDR2 from the germline V gene are SGHNT and YENEEA. The CDR3 covers 13 residues. The CDR3, as DNA: TGTGCCAGCAGCTCGACCAGGGACAGTGAAGCTTTCTTT. This codes for CASSSTRDSEAFF.

V is TRBV9 and J is TRBJ2-1; 11 bases map to TRBD2. Germline values: CDR1 SGDLS, CDR2 YYNGEE. The CDR3 is made up of 15 amino acids. Trimming took 2 bases from V and 5 from J; bases not matched to a gene: 3. The CDR3 region is CASSVLAGGNNEQFF. In DNA, the CDR3 is TGTGCCAGCAGCGTCTTAGCGGGAGGGAACAATGAGCAGTTCTTC.

This chain links TRBV5-1 with TRBJ1-2; 9 bases match TRBD1. The CDR3 length is 15 residues. The germline gives CDR1 SGHRS, CDR2 YFSETQ. V was pared by 2 bases and J by 4 bases, with 6 bases of the junction left unmatched. Written as DNA, the CDR3 is TGCGCCAGCAGCTTCGGGACAGGGTTGGGCTATGGCTACACCTTC. It codes for CASSFGTGLGYGYTF.

The chain uses TRBV5-1 and TRBJ1-5, with D possibly matching TRBD1 (6 bases). V lost 0 bases and J lost 5, with 15 bases in between. The CDR3 totals 16 residues. Germline V gene sequence: CDR1 SGHRS, CDR2 YFSETQ. The CDR3 nucleotides are TGCGCCAGCAGCTTGGGGGGCAGACAGGAGCATCAGCCCCAGCATTTT. Translation gives CASSLGGRQEHQPQHF.

This chain joins TRBV5-1 and TRBJ1-1; 7 nucleotides agree with TRBD1. V gave up 1 base and J gave up 4 bases; unmatched junction bases: 7. CDR3 length: 15 amino acids. Germline CDR1 is SGHRS and CDR2 is YFSETQ. CDR3 DNA: TGCGCCAGCAGCTTGTTTCCGACAGGGACCACTGAAGCTTTCTTT. The encoded protein is CASSLFPTGTTEAFF.

This clone was picked up one time. The J gene is TRBJ1-6, the V gene TRBV7-9; perhaps TRBD1 as D (5 bases). Germline V gene lookup returns CDR1 SEHNR and CDR2 FQNEAQ (reference sequence). Trimming took off 1 base at V and 5 bases at J, with 9 bases between the two ends. The CDR3 is made up of 15 amino acids. The CDR3 loop is CASSLEGLDNSPLHF. Here the CDR3 DNA reads TGTGCCAGCAGCTTAGAGGGGTTGGATAATTCACCCCTCCACTTT.

V and J are TRBV5-4 and TRBJ2-1, with no clear D. The CDR3 totals 13 residues. V was cut by 5 bases and J by 4 bases, with 10 bases left in between. Germline CDR1 is SGHNT and CDR2 is YYREEE (reference sequence). CDR3 protein: CASRTDTYNEQFF. CDR3 DNA sequence: TGTGCCAGCAGAACCGACACGTACAATGAGCAGTTCTTC.

A single count supports this clone. The chain joins TRBV3-1 (or the pseudogene TRBV3-2) to TRBJ2-5; D not resolved. Per germline, CDR1 LGHDT and CDR2 YNNKEL (reference sequence). This CDR3 is 11 amino acids long. The germline V and J ends were trimmed by 8 bases and 5 bases, with 9 bases remaining between them. The CDR3 spells CASVLLETQYF. The CDR3 DNA follows: TGTGCCAGCGTACTATTGGAGACCCAGTACTTC.

This clone was seen only once. The rearrangement joins TRBV7-8 to TRBJ2-3; no clear D gene. The CDR3 runs 11 residues. CDR1 is SGHVS and CDR2 is FQNEAQ in the germline V gene. Deletions cut 5 bases from V and 5 bases from J, with 5 bases between. The CDR3 nucleotides are TGTGCCAGCAGCCTACTAGATACGCAGTATTTT. It yields the protein CASSLLDTQYF.

V is TRBV6-5 and J is TRBJ1-2, with 9 positions matching TRBD1. From germline, CDR1 is MNHEY and CDR2 SVGAGI. Germline trimming cut 7 bases from V and 4 bases from J; bases unmatched to any gene: 7. The CDR3 length is 14 residues. CDR3 loop: CASTPGQGRYGYTF. The CDR3 DNA sequence: TGTGCCAGCACCCCCGGACAGGGGCGCTATGGCTACACCTTC.

This chain links TRBV7-6 with TRBJ2-7; 8 positions agree with TRBD1. CDR1 and CDR2 (germline): SGHVS, FNYEAQ. There are 15 residues in the CDR3. V lost 5 bases and J lost 4; bases outside the gene matches: 10. CDR3 amino acids: CASSHSGQVGYEQYF. CDR3 bases: TGTGCCAGCAGCCATTCGGGACAGGTGGGATACGAGCAGTACTTC.

This chain uses TRBV5-4 with TRBJ2-3; possibly TRBD2 for D (7 bases). V lost 3 bases and J 4 bases, leaving 24 bases between the germline ends. The CDR3 contains 18 residues. The germline gives CDR1 SGHNT, CDR2 YYREEE (reference sequence). The CDR3 here is CASSSGSSGQRGSDTQYF. DNA of the CDR3: TGTGCCAGCAGCTCGGGTTCTAGCGGACAGAGGGGGTCAGATACGCAGTATTTT.

The chain has TRBV5-1 and TRBJ2-3; D not certain. Germline CDR1 is SGHRS and CDR2 is YFSETQ. This CDR3 spans 12 amino acids. V gave up 3 bases and J gave up 2 bases, with 4 bases separating them. CDR3 sequence reads: CASSYSTDTQYF. CDR3 DNA sequence: TGCGCCAGCAGCTACTCCACAGATACGCAGTATTTT.

For this clone: One junction end disagrees with the germline gene, perhaps due to a read error. The CDR3 reads CASSLSGTSEETQYF. In nucleotides, the CDR3 is TGTGCTAGCAGCCTCTCCGGGACTAGTGAAGAGACCCAGTACTTC. The chain has TRBV7-7 and TRBJ2-5; 8 bases match TRBD2. This CDR3 spans 15 amino acids. CDR1 and CDR2 from the germline V gene are SSHAT and FNYEAQ (reference sequence). The full variable domain, rest sourced from reference TRBV7-7 and TRBJ2-5, is GAGVSQSPRYKVTKRGQDVTLRCDPISSHATLYWYQQALGQGPEFLTYFNYEAQPDKSGLPSDRFSAERPEGSISTLTIQRTEQRDSAMYRCASSLSGTSEETQYFGPGTRLLVL.

V gene TRBV5-1 combines with J gene TRBJ1-1; 10 nucleotides agree with TRBD1. With 4 bases clipped from V and 3 bases from J, the junction kept 6 bases outside the gene matches. Looked up from germline, CDR1 is SGHRS and CDR2 is YFSETQ. The CDR3 extends over 15 amino acids. CDR3 nucleotide sequence: TGCGCCAGCAGCGAAAGGACAGGGGGAGACACTGAAGCTTTCTTT. This sequence encodes CASSERTGGDTEAFF.

In this sample, this clone turned up a few times. The gene calls are TRBV5-6 and TRBJ1-5; no clear D gene. Germline V lookup: CDR1 SGHDT, CDR2 YYEEEE. This CDR3 is 19 amino acids long. The V end lost 4 bases, the J end lost 5 bases, and 28 bases lay between the germline ends. In nucleotides, the CDR3 is TGTGCCAGCAGCCTCACGAGCGGGGATATTCGGAAAACTTATCAGCCCCAGCATTTT. Amino acid sequence: CASSLTSGDIRKTYQPQHF.